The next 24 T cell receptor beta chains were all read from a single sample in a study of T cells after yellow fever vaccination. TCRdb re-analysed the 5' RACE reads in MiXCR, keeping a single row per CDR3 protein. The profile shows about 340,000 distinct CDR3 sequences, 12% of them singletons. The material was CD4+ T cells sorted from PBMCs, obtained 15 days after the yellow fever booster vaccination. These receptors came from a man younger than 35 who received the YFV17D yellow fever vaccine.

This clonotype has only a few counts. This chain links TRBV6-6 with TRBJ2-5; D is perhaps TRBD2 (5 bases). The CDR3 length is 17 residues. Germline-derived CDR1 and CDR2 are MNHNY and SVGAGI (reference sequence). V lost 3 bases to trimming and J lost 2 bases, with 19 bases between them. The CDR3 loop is CASSYRVGGLSQETQYF. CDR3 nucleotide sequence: TGTGCCAGCAGTTATCGGGTTGGAGGACTTTCTCAAGAGACCCAGTACTTC.

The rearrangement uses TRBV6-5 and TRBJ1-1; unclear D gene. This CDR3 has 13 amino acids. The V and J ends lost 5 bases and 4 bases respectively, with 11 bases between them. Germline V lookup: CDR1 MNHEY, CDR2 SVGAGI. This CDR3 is CASSRTTTTEAFF. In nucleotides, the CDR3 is TGTGCCAGCAGTAGAACTACCACCACTGAAGCTTTCTTT.

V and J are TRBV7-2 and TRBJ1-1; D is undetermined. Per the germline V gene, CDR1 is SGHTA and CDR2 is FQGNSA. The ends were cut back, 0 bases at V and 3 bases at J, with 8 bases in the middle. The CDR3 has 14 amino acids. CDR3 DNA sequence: TGTGCCAGCAGCTTAGCGGACGGATACACTGAAGCTTTCTTT. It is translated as CASSLADGYTEAFF.

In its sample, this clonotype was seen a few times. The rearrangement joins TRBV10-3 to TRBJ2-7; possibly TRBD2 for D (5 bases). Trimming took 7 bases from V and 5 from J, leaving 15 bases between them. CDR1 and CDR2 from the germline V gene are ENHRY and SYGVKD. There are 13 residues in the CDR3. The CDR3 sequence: CAINRQEDHEQYF. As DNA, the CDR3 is TGTGCCATCAATAGGCAGGAGGACCACGAGCAGTACTTC.

CDR3 in amino acids: CASRSGQANYGYTF. The CDR3 DNA is TGTGCCAGCAGATCCGGACAGGCCAACTATGGCTACACCTTC. The chain has TRBV2 and TRBJ1-2, with 7 bases matching TRBD1. The germline V gene encodes CDR1 SNHLY and CDR2 FYNNEI. Trimming at V came to 6 bases and at J to 2 bases, leaving 6 bases not matched to a gene. This CDR3 has 14 amino acids.

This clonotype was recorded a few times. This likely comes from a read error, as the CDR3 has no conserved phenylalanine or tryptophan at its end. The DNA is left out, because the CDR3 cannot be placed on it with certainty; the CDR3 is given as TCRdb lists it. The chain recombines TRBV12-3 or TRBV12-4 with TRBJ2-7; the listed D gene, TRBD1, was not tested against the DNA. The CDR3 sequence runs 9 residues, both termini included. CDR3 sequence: CASSRPGRA.

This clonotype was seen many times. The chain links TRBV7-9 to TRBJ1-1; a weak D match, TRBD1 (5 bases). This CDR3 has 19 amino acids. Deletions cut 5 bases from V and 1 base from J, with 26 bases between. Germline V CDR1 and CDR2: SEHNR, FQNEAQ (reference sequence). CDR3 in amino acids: CASSPRPRDLVIPNTEAFF. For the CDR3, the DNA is TGTGCCAGCAGCCCCCGGCCCCGGGACCTTGTTATCCCGAACACTGAAGCTTTCTTT. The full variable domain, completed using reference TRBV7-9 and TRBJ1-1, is DTGVSQNPRHKITKRGQNVTFRCDPISEHNRLYWYRQTLGQGPEFLTYFQNEAQLEKSRLLSDRFSAERPKGSFSTLEIQRTEQGDSAMYLCASSPRPRDLVIPNTEAFFGQGTRLTVV.

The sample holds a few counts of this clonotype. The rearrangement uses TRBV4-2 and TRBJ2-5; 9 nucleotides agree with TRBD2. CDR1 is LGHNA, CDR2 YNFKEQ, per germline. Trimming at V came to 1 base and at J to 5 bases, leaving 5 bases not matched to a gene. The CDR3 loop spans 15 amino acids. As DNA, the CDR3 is TGTGCCAGCAGCCAAGTTGCGGGGGGGTGGGAGACCCAGTACTTC. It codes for CASSQVAGGWETQYF.

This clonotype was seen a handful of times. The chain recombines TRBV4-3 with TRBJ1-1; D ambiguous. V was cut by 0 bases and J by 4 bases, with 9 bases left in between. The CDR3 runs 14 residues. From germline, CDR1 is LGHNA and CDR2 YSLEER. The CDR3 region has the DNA TGCGCCAGCAGCCAAGAGGGAACGGTCACTGAAGCTTTCTTT. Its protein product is CASSQEGTVTEAFF.

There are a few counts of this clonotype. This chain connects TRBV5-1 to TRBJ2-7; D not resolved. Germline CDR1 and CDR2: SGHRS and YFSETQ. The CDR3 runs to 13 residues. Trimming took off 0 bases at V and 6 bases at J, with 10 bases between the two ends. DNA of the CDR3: TGCGCCAGCAGCTTGGCCGCGAGTACCGAGCAGTACTTC. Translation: CASSLAASTEQYF.

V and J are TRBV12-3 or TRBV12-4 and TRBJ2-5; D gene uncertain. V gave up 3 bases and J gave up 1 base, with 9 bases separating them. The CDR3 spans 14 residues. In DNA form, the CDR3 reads TGTGCCAGCAGTTTGTTTGGCAGCCAAGAGACCCAGTACTTC. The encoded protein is CASSLFGSQETQYF.

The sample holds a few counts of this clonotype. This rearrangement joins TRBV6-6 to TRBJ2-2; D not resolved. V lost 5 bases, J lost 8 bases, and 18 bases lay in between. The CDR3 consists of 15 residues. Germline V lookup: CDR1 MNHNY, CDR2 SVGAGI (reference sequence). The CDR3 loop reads CASSTAGPKTGELFF. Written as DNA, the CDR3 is TGTGCCAGCAGTACGGCTGGGCCCAAAACGGGGGAGCTGTTTTTT.

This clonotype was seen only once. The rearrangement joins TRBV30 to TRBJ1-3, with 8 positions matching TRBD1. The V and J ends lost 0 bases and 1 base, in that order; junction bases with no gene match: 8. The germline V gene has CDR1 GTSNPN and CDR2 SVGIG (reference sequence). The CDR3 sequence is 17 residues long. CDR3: CAWSVKPGGSSGNTIYF. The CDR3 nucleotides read TGTGCCTGGAGTGTAAAACCAGGGGGCAGTTCTGGAAACACCATATATTTT. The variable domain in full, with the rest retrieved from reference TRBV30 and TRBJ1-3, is SQTIHQWPATLVQPVGSPLSLECTVEGTSNPNLYWYRQAAGRGLQLLFYSVGIGQISSEVPQNLSASRPQDRQFILSSKKLLLSDSGFYLCAWSVKPGGSSGNTIYFGEGSWLTVV.

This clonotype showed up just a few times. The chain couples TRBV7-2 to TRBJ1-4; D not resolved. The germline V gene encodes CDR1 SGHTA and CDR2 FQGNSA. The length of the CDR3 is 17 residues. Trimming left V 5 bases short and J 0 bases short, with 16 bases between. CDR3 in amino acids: CASSRGGNIATNEKLFF. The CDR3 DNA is TGTGCCAGCAGCCGGGGAGGCAATATTGCAACTAATGAAAAACTGTTTTTT.

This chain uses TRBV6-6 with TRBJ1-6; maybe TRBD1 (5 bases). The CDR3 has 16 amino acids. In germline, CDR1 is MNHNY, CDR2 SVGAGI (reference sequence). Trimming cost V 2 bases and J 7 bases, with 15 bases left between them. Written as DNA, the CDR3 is TGTGCCAGCAGTTACGGAAGGGGACGCGCGAATTCACCCCTCCACTTT. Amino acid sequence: CASSYGRGRANSPLHF.

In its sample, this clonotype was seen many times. CDR3 DNA: TGCACCACCCTAGGACAGGGAGTGAGAGGCTACACCTTC. This encodes CTTLGQGVRGYTF. This sequence joins TRBV29-1 and TRBJ1-2; 8 nucleotides match TRBD1. CDR1 is SQVTM and CDR2 is ANQGSEA in the germline V gene. The CDR3 is 13 amino acids.

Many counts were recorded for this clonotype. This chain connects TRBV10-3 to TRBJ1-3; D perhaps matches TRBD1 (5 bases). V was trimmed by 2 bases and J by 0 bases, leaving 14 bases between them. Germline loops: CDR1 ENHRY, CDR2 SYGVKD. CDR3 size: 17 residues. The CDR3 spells CAISEPGTVGSGNTIYF. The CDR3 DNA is TGTGCCATCAGTGAGCCCGGGACGGTTGGCTCTGGAAACACCATATATTTT.

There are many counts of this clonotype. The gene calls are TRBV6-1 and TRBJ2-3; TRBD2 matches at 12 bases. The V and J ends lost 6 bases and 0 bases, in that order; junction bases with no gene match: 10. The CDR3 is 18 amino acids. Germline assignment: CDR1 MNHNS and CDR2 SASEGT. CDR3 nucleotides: TGTGCCAGCAGCCGGACTAGCGGGAACCTCCCTAGCACAGATACGCAGTATTTT. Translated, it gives CASSRTSGNLPSTDTQYF.

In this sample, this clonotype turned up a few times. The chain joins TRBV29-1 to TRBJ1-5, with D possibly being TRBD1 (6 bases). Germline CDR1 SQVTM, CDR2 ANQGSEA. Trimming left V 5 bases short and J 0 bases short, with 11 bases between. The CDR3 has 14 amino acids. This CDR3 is CSVQIQGSNQPQHF. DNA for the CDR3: TGCAGCGTTCAAATACAGGGTAGCAATCAGCCCCAGCATTTT.

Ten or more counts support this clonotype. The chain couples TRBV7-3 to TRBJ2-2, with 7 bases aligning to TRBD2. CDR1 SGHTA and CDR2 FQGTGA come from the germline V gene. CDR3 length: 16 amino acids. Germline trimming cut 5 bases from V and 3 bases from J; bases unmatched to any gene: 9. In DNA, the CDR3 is TGTGCCAGCAGCACAACTGGGGCGGGGGACACCGGGGAGCTGTTTTTT. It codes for CASSTTGAGDTGELFF.

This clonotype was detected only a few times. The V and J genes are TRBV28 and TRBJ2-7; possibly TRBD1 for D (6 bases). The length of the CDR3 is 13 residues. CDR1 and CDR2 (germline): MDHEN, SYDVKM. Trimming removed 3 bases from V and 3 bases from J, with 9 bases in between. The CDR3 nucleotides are TGTGCCAGCAGTTTTGCCAGGGGCTACGAGCAGTACGTC. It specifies CASSFARGYEQYV.

The CDR3, as DNA: TGCGCCAGCAGCCCACCGGGACAAACGATAACCGGGGAGCTGTTTTTT. Residues: CASSPPGQTITGELFF. The chain carries TRBV5-1 and TRBJ2-2, with a weak D call TRBD1 (6 bases). The CDR3 covers 16 residues. Germline V gives CDR1 SGHRS, CDR2 YFSETQ. Trimming cost V 4 bases and J 5 bases, with 18 bases left between them.

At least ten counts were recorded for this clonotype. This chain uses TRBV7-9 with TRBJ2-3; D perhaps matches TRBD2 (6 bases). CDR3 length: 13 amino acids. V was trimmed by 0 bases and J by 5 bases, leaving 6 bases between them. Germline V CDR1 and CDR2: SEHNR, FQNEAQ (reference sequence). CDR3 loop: CASSLAGLDTQYF. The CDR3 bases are TGTGCCAGCAGCTTAGCGGGACTAGATACGCAGTATTTT.

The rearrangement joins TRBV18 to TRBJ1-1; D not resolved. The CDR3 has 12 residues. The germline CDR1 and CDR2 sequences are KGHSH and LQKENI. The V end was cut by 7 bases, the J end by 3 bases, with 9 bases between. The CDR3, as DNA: TGTGCCAGCTGGAGGGTTGACACTGAAGCTTTCTTT. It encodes CASWRVDTEAFF.